These 18 T cell receptor beta chains were all obtained from the same sample, sequenced in a study of blood T cell repertoires in COVID-19. The assay was immunoSEQ multiplex PCR, and TCRdb's table has in-frame clones only and misses some. The sample lists fewer than 250,000 clones; about 86% were seen once. Sequenced sample: peripheral blood. All receptors come from a woman between 45 and 60 years old with acute or convalescent COVID-19.

CDR3 region: CASSIPGLAGSGEQFF. In DNA, the CDR3 is TGTGCCAGCAGCATACCGGGACTAGCGGGATCTGGTGAGCAGTTCTTC. The chain is built from TRBV11-2 and TRBJ2-1, with 13 bases identical to TRBD2. The V gene's germline CDR1 is SGHAT and CDR2 FQNNGV. Trimming cost V 5 bases and J 9 bases; bases outside gene matches: 10. The CDR3 length is 16 residues.

This chain joins TRBV3-1 (or the pseudogene TRBV3-2) and TRBJ2-2, with D maybe TRBD1 (6 bases). This CDR3 contains 15 residues. V gave up 4 bases and J gave up 3 bases, with 12 bases separating them. The germline gives CDR1 LGHDT, CDR2 YNNKEL (reference sequence). The CDR3: CASSRCRGDTGELFF. The CDR3 nucleotides read TGTGCCAGCAGCCGGTGCAGGGGCGACACCGGGGAGCTGTTTTTT.

This chain links TRBV12-3 or TRBV12-4 with TRBJ2-7; 7 bases are a match to TRBD1. V lost 3 bases to trimming and J lost 6 bases; unmatched junction nucleotides: 5. The CDR3 runs to 13 residues. The CDR3 loop is CASSFLQGREQYF. The CDR3 bases are TGTGCCAGCAGTTTCCTACAGGGGCGCGAGCAGTACTTC.

The V gene is TRBV3-1 (or the pseudogene TRBV3-2), the J gene TRBJ1-5; D might be TRBD1 (5 bases). This CDR3 contains 15 residues. In germline, CDR1 is LGHDT, CDR2 YNNKEL (reference sequence). Trimming left V 4 bases short and J 0 bases short, with 10 bases between. The CDR3 nucleotides are TGTGCCAGCAGCCGGGGAGGGGATAGCAATCAGCCCCAGCATTTT. Translation: CASSRGGDSNQPQHF.

The J gene is TRBJ2-7, the V gene TRBV18; the match to TRBD2 covers 8 bases. In germline, CDR1 is KGHSH, CDR2 LQKENI. CDR3 size: 15 residues. V was clipped by 6 bases and J by 5 bases; unmatched bases: 12. The CDR3 bases are TGTGCCAGCTCCCACCGGGAGGGGTACTTCAACGAGCAGTACTTC. Translation gives CASSHREGYFNEQYF. Together with reference TRBV18 and TRBJ2-7, the CDR3 gives the full variable domain: NAGVMQNPRHLVRRRGQEARLRCSPMKGHSHVYWYRQLPEEGLKFMVYLQKENIIDESGMPKERFSAEFPKEGPSILRIQQVVRGDSAAYFCASSHREGYFNEQYFGPGTRLTVT.

This clone was detected only a few times. This chain connects TRBV11-3 to TRBJ2-3; TRBD2 is a possible D gene (6 bases). V was trimmed by 2 bases and J by 0 bases, leaving 9 bases between them. There are 15 residues in the CDR3. Germline V gene sequence: CDR1 SGHNT, CDR2 YENEEA. The CDR3 sequence is CASSLTAGSTDTQYF. DNA of the CDR3: TGTGCCAGCAGCTTAACGGCGGGGAGCACAGATACGCAGTATTTT.

The CDR3 nucleotides read TGTGCCAGCAGCTTGCTGACAGCAACTAATGAAAAACTGTTTTTT. It specifies CASSLLTATNEKLFF. The chain is built from TRBV5-4 and TRBJ1-4; a possible D gene is TRBD1 (5 bases). This CDR3 comprises 15 residues. V lost 1 base and J lost 0, with 7 bases in between. Germline values: CDR1 SGHNT, CDR2 YYREEE (reference sequence).

V is TRBV5-1 and J is TRBJ2-5; TRBD2 matches 7 bases. V gave up 0 bases and J gave up 5 bases; unmatched junction bases: 4. Germline assignment: CDR1 SGHRS and CDR2 YFSETQ. The CDR3 contains 14 residues. CDR3 protein: CASSLGLAWETQYF. DNA of the CDR3: TGCGCCAGCAGCTTGGGACTAGCCTGGGAGACCCAGTACTTC.

The chain employs TRBV4-3 and TRBJ1-6; D is ambiguous. Germline assignment: CDR1 LGHNA and CDR2 YSLEER. The CDR3 has 15 amino acids. Trimming removed 2 bases from V and 7 bases from J, with 12 bases in between. CDR3 amino acids: CASSQSGGQNSPLHF. The CDR3 coding sequence is TGCGCCAGCAGCCAATCAGGAGGGCAGAATTCACCCCTCCACTTT.

The chain has TRBV10-3 and TRBJ2-1, with TRBD2 identical over 11 bases. V trimming: 2 bases; J trimming: 0 bases; junction bases outside the gene matches: 0. CDR1 is ENHRY, CDR2 SYGVKD, per germline. The CDR3 has 16 residues. The CDR3 sequence is CAISEGLAGSYNEQFF. CDR3 nucleotide sequence: TGTGCCATCAGTGAGGGACTAGCGGGCTCCTACAATGAGCAGTTCTTC.

This rearrangement joins TRBV30 to TRBJ1-1, with a weak D call TRBD1 (5 bases). V dropped 3 bases and J dropped 1 base, with 12 bases sitting between them. Germline CDR1 reads GTSNPN; CDR2 reads SVGIG (reference sequence). The CDR3 contains 14 residues. In nucleotides, the CDR3 is TGTGCCTGGAGAGGTTGGGGGGGGAACACTGAAGCTTTCTTT. Its protein product is CAWRGWGGNTEAFF.

V and J are TRBV24-1 and TRBJ2-3; the D gene is possibly TRBD2 (6 bases). The CDR3 totals 15 residues. Germline V gives CDR1 KGHDR, CDR2 SFDVKD. V gave up 5 bases and J gave up 1 base, with 12 bases separating them. The CDR3 sequence: CATSASGGGTDTQYF. DNA for the CDR3: TGTGCCACCAGTGCCTCGGGCGGGGGCACAGATACGCAGTATTTT.

This clone has a single count. V and J are TRBV19 and TRBJ1-6; tentative D call: TRBD1 (5 bases). Trimming took off 1 base at V and 10 bases at J, with 11 bases between the two ends. This CDR3 has 14 residues. Germline V gene lookup returns CDR1 LNHDA and CDR2 SQIVND (reference sequence). The CDR3 here is CASSIGRDWSPLHF. DNA of the CDR3: TGTGCCAGTAGTATAGGCAGGGATTGGTCACCCCTCCACTTT.

The chain has TRBV10-3 and TRBJ1-1, with D perhaps TRBD1 (5 bases). Germline lookup yields CDR1 ENHRY and CDR2 SYGVKD. The CDR3 loop spans 15 amino acids. V lost 0 bases and J 1 base, leaving 9 bases between the germline ends. CDR3 in amino acids: CAISESRRENTEAFF. CDR3 in DNA: TGTGCCATCAGTGAGTCCCGCAGGGAGAACACTGAAGCTTTCTTT.

The rearrangement uses TRBV18 and TRBJ2-5; D ambiguous. Germline values: CDR1 KGHSH, CDR2 LQKENI. The CDR3 extends over 14 amino acids. Trimming removed 7 bases from V and 1 base from J, with 13 bases in between. DNA of the CDR3: TGTGCCAGCTTCTTCCGAAGCGTCCAAGAGACCCAGTACTTC. As protein: CASFFRSVQETQYF.

This clone was seen once. The V call is TRBV13, the J call TRBJ2-7; TRBD2 matches 11 bases. V lost 5 bases and J lost 2; bases outside the gene matches: 5. The CDR3 loop spans 15 amino acids. The germline gives CDR1 PRHDT, CDR2 FYEKMQ (reference sequence). The CDR3 spells CASSDGLAGTYEQYF. The CDR3 coding sequence is TGTGCCAGCAGCGATGGACTAGCGGGCACCTACGAGCAGTACTTC.

J is TRBJ2-1 and V is TRBV7-2, with TRBD1 identical over 11 bases. Losses at the gene ends were 2 bases for V and 7 bases for J; bases not matched to a gene: 7. Per the germline V gene, CDR1 is SGHTA and CDR2 is FQGNSA. The CDR3 has 16 amino acids. CDR3 DNA sequence: TGTGCCAGCAGCTTAAGTTGGACAGGGGGCCTGAATGAGCAGTTCTTC. This translates into CASSLSWTGGLNEQFF.

This sequence joins TRBV30 and TRBJ1-5, with 7 bases aligning to TRBD1. Trimming removed 5 bases from V and 1 base from J; junction bases left unmatched: 5. This CDR3 spans 14 amino acids. Germline CDR1 is GTSNPN and CDR2 is SVGIG (reference sequence). The DNA for the CDR3 is TGTGCCTGGGCAGGGACAGTAAGCAATCAGCCCCAGCATTTT. This sequence encodes CAWAGTVSNQPQHF.